Listed here is a single T cell receptor beta chain. Its cognate antigen is unknown. TCRdb re-derived calls from the reads in MiXCR, one entry per CDR3 protein. Of some 43,000 distinct CDR3 sequences in the sample, over 20% are singletons; the top ten hold 85% to 90%. The data originate from a study of T cell repertoires in cytomegalovirus infection. Turning to the study itself: Well-studied HLA-B-restricted epitopes and recently identified HLA-C-restricted epitopes of CMV were both used in the study.

Study-wide points: HLA-C-restricted CMV clonotypes gave the most frequent clonotype in two of eight donors.

V was clipped by 5 bases and J by 1 base, with 10 bases between them. The CDR3 loop spans 14 amino acids. The genes are TRBV12-3 or TRBV12-4 and TRBJ2-3; D might be TRBD1 (6 bases). This TCR was sampled from a human donor in good health (CMV status not recorded). Some clones in this sample may be carry-over from other donors' samples. The source material was CD8+ T cells from cultured PBMCs, sampled from culture after CMV antigen stimulation. The CDR3: CASSIRGGTDTQYF. CDR3 nucleotides: TGTGCCAGCAGTATCAGGGGAGGCACAGATACGCAGTATTTT.